These 27 T cell receptor beta chains were all obtained from the same sample, sequenced in a study of blood T cell repertoires in COVID-19. Clones were sequenced by immunoSEQ multiplex PCR, and TCRdb holds only the in-frame ones, with some missing. The repertoire has some 94,000 clones, 70% to 90% of them found once; the top ten carry approximately 16%. The sequenced sample consisted of peripheral blood. The receptors shown here come from a woman aged 60-75 years with COVID-19, enrolled during active disease.

This rearrangement joins TRBV20-1 to TRBJ1-2; D is ambiguous. CDR3 length: 11 residues. With 7 bases removed from V and 5 bases from J, the gap between germline ends came to 11 bases. CDR1 is DFQATT and CDR2 is SNEGSKA in the germline V gene (reference sequence). CDR3: CSVRRQYGYTF. CDR3 in DNA: TGCAGTGTTCGTAGACAATATGGCTACACCTTC.

The chain employs TRBV6-2 or TRBV6-3 and TRBJ2-2; the D gene is possibly TRBD2 (5 bases). CDR1 is MNHEY, CDR2 SVGEGT, per germline. This CDR3 comprises 13 residues. V was cut by 5 bases and J by 7 bases, with 11 bases left in between. CDR3: CASSDLAIGELFF. Written as DNA, the CDR3 is TGTGCCAGCAGTGACCTAGCTATCGGGGAGCTGTTTTTT.

The chain carries TRBV27 and TRBJ1-6, with D perhaps matching TRBD1 (6 bases). CDR3 size: 17 residues. Germline V gives CDR1 MNHEY, CDR2 SMNVEV (reference sequence). Trimming shortened V by 3 bases and J by 2 bases, and 14 bases separated the two germline ends. The CDR3 sequence: CASSLSDSKAYNSPLHF. CDR3 in DNA: TGTGCCAGCAGTTTGTCGGACAGCAAAGCCTATAATTCACCCCTCCACTTT.

This clone appeared a single time. The V gene is TRBV6-5, the J gene TRBJ2-3; 7 bases match TRBD2. CDR1 and CDR2 (germline): MNHEY, SVGAGI. The CDR3 has 14 residues. J lost 6 bases, V lost 6 bases, and 9 bases had no gene match. CDR3 sequence: CASSTRGDEDTQYF. CDR3 DNA sequence: TGTGCCAGCAGCACCCGGGGGGACGAGGATACGCAGTATTTT.

This clone was counted once. The CDR3 protein is CASSLQDTEAFF. The CDR3 bases are TGCGCCAGCAGCTTGCAGGATACTGAAGCTTTCTTT. The genes are TRBV5-1 and TRBJ1-1; D is uncertain. Germline V gives CDR1 SGHRS, CDR2 YFSETQ. The CDR3 runs to 12 residues. Trimming left V 1 base short and J 5 bases short, with 6 bases between.

The chain is built from TRBV7-2 and TRBJ1-2, with 8 bases lining up with TRBD1. CDR1 is SGHTA and CDR2 is FQGNSA in the germline V gene. The V and J ends lost 3 bases and 4 bases, in that order; junction bases with no gene match: 7. The CDR3 length is 15 residues. The chain's CDR3 is CASSLDRVGFYGYTF. CDR3 sequence (DNA): TGTGCCAGCAGCTTGGACAGGGTAGGGTTCTATGGCTACACCTTC.

The chain recombines TRBV6-2 or TRBV6-3 with TRBJ1-5; D is possibly TRBD1 (6 bases). CDR3 length: 13 residues. With 4 bases removed from V and 9 bases from J, the gap between germline ends came to 13 bases. Germline V CDR1 and CDR2: MNHEY, SVGEGT. CDR3 in DNA: TGTGCCAGCAGTTCAACAGGGTACCGGCCCCAGCATTTT. This translates into CASSSTGYRPQHF.

V is TRBV19 and J is TRBJ1-2; maybe TRBD1 (5 bases). The CDR3 sequence is 15 residues long. The germline V gene encodes CDR1 LNHDA and CDR2 SQIVND (reference sequence). Trimming left V 3 bases short and J 6 bases short, with 17 bases between. CDR3 residues: CASSIYRTASNGYTF. For the CDR3, the DNA is TGTGCCAGTAGTATTTACAGGACGGCCTCTAATGGCTACACCTTC. Full variable domain (rest looked up from reference TRBV19 and TRBJ1-2): DGGITQSPKYLFRKEGQNVTLSCEQNLNHDAMYWYRQDPGQGLRLIYYSQIVNDFQKGDIAEGYSVSREKKESFPLTVTSAQKNPTAFYLCASSIYRTASNGYTFGSGTRLTVV.

The rearrangement uses TRBV5-4 and TRBJ2-2, with 11 bases matching TRBD2. Germline V gene data show CDR1 as SGHNT and CDR2 as YYREEE (reference sequence). Losses at the gene ends were 3 bases for V and 6 bases for J; bases not matched to a gene: 4. CDR3 size: 15 residues. Here the CDR3 DNA reads TGTGCCAGCAGCTCCGGTAGCGGGAGGGCCGGGGAGCTGTTTTTT. Translation gives CASSSGSGRAGELFF.

CDR3 sequence reads: CASSRGGSGGTDTQYF. In nucleotides, the CDR3 is TGTGCCAGCAGCCGAGGGGGTAGCGGGGGAACAGATACGCAGTATTTT. The gene calls are TRBV7-3 and TRBJ2-3, with 9 bases fitting TRBD2. The CDR3 is 16 amino acids. V lost 5 bases and J lost 3; bases outside the gene matches: 9. Germline V gives CDR1 SGHTA, CDR2 FQGTGA.

V is TRBV5-4 and J is TRBJ1-2, with D perhaps TRBD1 (6 bases). V was clipped by 0 bases and J by 8 bases, with 20 bases between them. Germline lookup yields CDR1 SGHNT and CDR2 YYREEE (reference sequence). The CDR3 length is 16 residues. The chain's CDR3 is CASSLDYVGGARGYTF. CDR3 DNA: TGTGCCAGCAGCTTGGACTACGTCGGGGGGGCGCGGGGCTACACCTTC.

J is TRBJ1-5 and V is TRBV11-2; TRBD1 might be the D (6 bases). Germline values: CDR1 SGHAT, CDR2 FQNNGV. The germline V and J ends were trimmed by 2 bases and 6 bases, with 11 bases remaining between them. The CDR3 has 14 amino acids. Written as DNA, the CDR3 is TGTGCCAGCAGCTTATCTCAGGGGAGTCAGCCCCAGCATTTT. This sequence encodes CASSLSQGSQPQHF. Together with reference TRBV11-2 and TRBJ1-5, the CDR3 gives the full variable domain: EAGVAQSPRYKIIEKRQSVAFWCNPISGHATLYWYQQILGQGPKLLIQFQNNGVVDDSQLPKDRFSAERLKGVDSTLKIQPAKLEDSAVYLCASSLSQGSQPQHFGDGTRLSIL.

V is TRBV6-5 and J is TRBJ1-3; D remains ambiguous. Germline V gene lookup returns CDR1 MNHEY and CDR2 SVGAGI. V was shortened by 7 bases and J by 8 bases, with 18 bases between the two germline ends. The CDR3 runs to 14 residues. CDR3 amino acids: CASKRVLMVDTIYF. CDR3 sequence (DNA): TGTGCCAGCAAACGAGTCCTTATGGTGGACACCATATATTTT.

This chain links TRBV2 with TRBJ1-5; 11 bases are a match to TRBD1. This CDR3 spans 15 amino acids. Germline values: CDR1 SNHLY, CDR2 FYNNEI. V shed 7 bases, J shed 3 bases, and the junction held 5 bases outside the gene matches. The CDR3 DNA reads as TGTGCCAGCACCGGGACAGGGGGACCCAATCAGCCCCAGCATTTT. Translating it yields CASTGTGGPNQPQHF.

The V gene is TRBV3-1 (or the pseudogene TRBV3-2), the J gene TRBJ2-2, with TRBD1 as a possible D gene (5 bases). V shed 3 bases and J shed 4 bases, with 12 bases lying between them. This CDR3 has 15 amino acids. Germline V gives CDR1 LGHDT, CDR2 YNNKEL (reference sequence). The CDR3 protein is CASSHIGAGTGELFF. The CDR3 coding sequence is TGTGCCAGCAGCCATATAGGGGCCGGCACCGGGGAGCTGTTTTTT.

The chain links TRBV7-2 to TRBJ2-3; tentatively, D is TRBD2 (6 bases). V was pared by 2 bases and J by 4 bases, with 16 bases between. Germline CDR1 SGHTA, CDR2 FQGNSA. The CDR3 is made up of 16 amino acids. The chain's CDR3 is CASSLFYGGASDTQYF. The DNA of the CDR3 is TGTGCCAGCAGCTTATTTTACGGCGGGGCGTCAGATACGCAGTATTTT.

The chain recombines TRBV6-6 with TRBJ1-2; 9 positions match TRBD1. J was trimmed by 4 bases and V by 6 bases; bases with no gene match: 6. The CDR3 length is 14 residues. CDR1 and CDR2 (germline): MNHNY, SVGAGI (reference sequence). CDR3 coding DNA: TGTGCCAGCAGGCGAGCGGACAGGGGCTATGGCTACACCTTC. Protein: CASRRADRGYGYTF.

This clone was recorded a few times. The chain has TRBV10-3 and TRBJ1-2, with 7 bases identical to TRBD1. The CDR3 is made up of 15 amino acids. Per the germline V gene, CDR1 is ENHRY and CDR2 is SYGVKD. V lost 3 bases to trimming and J lost 2 bases; unmatched junction nucleotides: 6. The CDR3 DNA follows: TGTGCCATCAGTGACACCGGGACAGCGAACTATGGCTACACCTTC. Its translation is CAISDTGTANYGYTF.

The chain is built from TRBV4-3 and TRBJ1-2, with 7 bases fitting TRBD1. This CDR3 is built from 15 residues. V lost 5 bases, J lost 4 bases, and 10 bases stayed unmatched. Per germline, CDR1 LGHNA and CDR2 YSLEER. For the CDR3, the DNA is TGCGCCAGCAGCGCCAGACCTCAGGGGGGCTATGGCTACACCTTC. It is translated as CASSARPQGGYGYTF.

This clone was seen a handful of times. The chain joins TRBV28 to TRBJ1-4; 8 nucleotides line up with TRBD1. Trimming cost V 2 bases and J 2 bases; bases outside gene matches: 7. Germline CDR1 is MDHEN and CDR2 is SYDVKM. This CDR3 comprises 17 residues. For the CDR3, the DNA is TGTGCCAGCAGTTTACCCTTTACAGGGGGGACTAATGAAAAACTGTTTTTT. Translating gives CASSLPFTGGTNEKLFF.

CDR3 in DNA: TGTGCCAGCAGCCCCGCGGGGGGTAACACCGGGGAGCTGTTTTTT. Translating it yields CASSPAGGNTGELFF. The V and J genes are TRBV3-1 (or the pseudogene TRBV3-2) and TRBJ2-2; TRBD2 agrees at 8 bases. Trimming removed 4 bases from V and 2 bases from J; junction bases left unmatched: 3. The CDR3 extends over 15 amino acids. In germline, CDR1 is LGHDT, CDR2 YNNKEL (reference sequence).

This chain uses TRBV20-1 with TRBJ1-1, with D possibly TRBD1 on 5 matching bases. V gave up 3 bases and J gave up 1 base, with 15 bases separating them. CDR1 is DFQATT, CDR2 SNEGSKA, per germline (reference sequence). This CDR3 contains 15 residues. The CDR3 DNA reads as TGCAGTGCTAGTCGGGAGGGGTGGGGGAACACTGAAGCTTTCTTT. Its translation: CSASREGWGNTEAFF.

The chain recombines TRBV3-1 (or the pseudogene TRBV3-2) with TRBJ1-5, with 11 nucleotides matching TRBD1. The CDR3 covers 17 residues. V trimming: 0 bases; J trimming: 6 bases; junction bases outside the gene matches: 7. Germline V gene sequence: CDR1 LGHDT, CDR2 YNNKEL (reference sequence). DNA for the CDR3: TGTGCCAGCAGCCAAGACCTCCGGACAGGGGGCTTTCAGCCCCAGCATTTT. Amino acid sequence: CASSQDLRTGGFQPQHF.

The rearrangement joins TRBV11-2 to TRBJ2-2; D may be TRBD2 (5 bases). The V end was cut by 4 bases, the J end by 1 base, with 13 bases between. CDR3 length: 16 amino acids. Germline CDR1 and CDR2: SGHAT and FQNNGV. For the CDR3, the DNA is TGTGCCAGCAGCTCTTTTAGGGAGCTGAACACCGGGGAGCTGTTTTTT. Its translation: CASSSFRELNTGELFF.

V gene TRBV18 combines with J gene TRBJ2-2, with 7 bases identical to TRBD1. The CDR3 is made up of 16 amino acids. Germline V lookup: CDR1 KGHSH, CDR2 LQKENI. V was clipped by 3 bases and J by 4 bases; unmatched bases: 8. CDR3 residues: CASSPLDRAVTGELFF. CDR3 bases: TGTGCCAGCTCACCCCTCGACAGGGCGGTCACCGGGGAGCTGTTTTTT.

The chain is built from TRBV30 and TRBJ2-3; maybe TRBD1 (5 bases). Per the germline V gene, CDR1 is GTSNPN and CDR2 is SVGIG (reference sequence). The CDR3 is 13 residues long. V gave up 3 bases and J gave up 9 bases, with 16 bases separating them. The CDR3 DNA follows: TGTGCCTGGAGCCCCATAACAGGCGACACGCAGTATTTT. The encoded protein is CAWSPITGDTQYF.

This clone is a singleton in its sample. The CDR3 DNA sequence: TGTGCCAGCAGTCCCGGGACTAGCGTCTACGAGCAGTACTTC. It encodes CASSPGTSVYEQYF. The chain uses TRBV27 and TRBJ2-7, with 10 bases matching TRBD2. This CDR3 is built from 14 residues. V lost 5 bases and J lost 3; bases outside the gene matches: 4. The germline CDR1 and CDR2 sequences are MNHEY and SMNVEV (reference sequence).